This T cell receptor beta chain is drawn from a study of CXCR3-negative and CXCR3-positive naive CD8 T cells. General study results and limits: In naive cells, CXCR3-negative and CXCR3-positive subsets had similar TRBV-TRBJ usage; memory cells differed. Naive cells positive for CXCR3 carried more hydrophobic TRB CDR3s than CXCR3-negative ones. Naive subsets had comparable surface CD5; TCR strength was inferred from TRB CDR3 properties.

A word on this clonotype: What it recognizes is unknown.

Germline lookup yields CDR1 SNHLY and CDR2 FYNNEI. The CDR3 is 12 residues long. UMI-tagged TRB cDNA libraries were built via 5' RACE. From its re-call of the 5' RACE reads, TCRdb lists each CDR3 protein once, without DNA. The table lists 6,000 or so distinct CDR3 sequences, with 1.5% to 2% in the top ten. Triplicate approximately 300,000-cell sorts were made of each CD8+ T cell subset. CD45RO-CCR7+CD27+CD95- expression identified naive CD8+ T cells. The receptor's source is a human donor in good health. Some clones in this sample may be carry-over from other donors' samples. The sample consisted of naive CXCR3+ CD8+ T cells from blood. Documented subset: CD45RO-CCR7+CD27+CD95- naive CD8+ T cells expressing CXCR3 (TNR3+). The J gene is TRBJ2-3, the V gene TRBV2. The CDR3 reads CASVRLADTQYF.